A selection of T cell receptor beta chains follows, all from one sample in a study of OX40 agonist ivuxolimab in advanced cancers. Method: immunoSEQ multiplex PCR; TCRdb's copy keeps in-frame clones and lacks some. The data contain around 57,000 clones, around 92% of them seen just once; the ten biggest clones take up approximately 23%. This specimen consisted of CD4+ or CD8+ T cells sorted from blood, obtained in a trial of the OX40 agonist ivuxolimab. The receptors derive from an adult with an advanced solid tumor such as melanoma, head and neck, liver or kidney cancer. CDR3s include the opening cysteine and the closing phenylalanine or tryptophan. A clone size is listed for some rows: how often the clone was seen (once, few, many), or a class if it is expanded.

CDR3 protein: CAMGDEGNTIYF
V gene: TRBV19
clone size: NA
J gene: TRBJ1-3

CDR3 protein: CASSHLAGGGETQYF
V gene: TRBV11-2
clone size: NA
J gene: TRBJ2-5

CDR3 protein: CASSPPGQALYGYTF
V gene: TRBV28
clone size: NA
J gene: TRBJ1-2

CDR3 protein: CASSYAGHEAFF
V gene: TRBV6-6
clone size: few
J gene: TRBJ1-1

CDR3 protein: CASSYSNLGFEQFF
V gene: TRBV6-5
clone size: NA
J gene: TRBJ2-1

CDR3 protein: CASSSAPGWGRAGDTQYF
V gene: TRBV13
clone size: NA
J gene: TRBJ2-3

CDR3 protein: CAWIIFGFEAFF
V gene: TRBV30
clone size: few
J gene: TRBJ1-1

CDR3 protein: CASSLAQGSLNTIYF
V gene: TRBV7-9
clone size: NA
J gene: TRBJ1-3

CDR3 protein: CASDVSGRTDTQYF
V gene: TRBV6-1
clone size: NA
J gene: TRBJ2-3

CDR3 protein: CASSPQGIANEKLFF
V gene: TRBV6-5
clone size: NA
J gene: TRBJ1-4

CDR3 protein: CSVAVGLAGVGDEQFF
V gene: TRBV29-1
clone size: once
J gene: TRBJ2-1

CDR3 protein: CASSYLTRANSYGYTF
V gene: TRBV6-5
clone size: once
J gene: TRBJ1-2

CDR3 protein: CASSATSYNEQFF
V gene: TRBV6-1
clone size: NA
J gene: TRBJ2-1

CDR3 protein: CASSLRAGGIYEQYF
V gene: TRBV5-1
clone size: NA
J gene: TRBJ2-7

CDR3 protein: CAWSVWGQGPPFEAFF
V gene: TRBV30
clone size: NA
J gene: TRBJ1-1

CDR3 protein: CAWSPSGETQYF
V gene: TRBV30
clone size: NA
J gene: TRBJ2-5

CDR3 protein: CASSGVIGNYNEQFF
V gene: TRBV2
clone size: NA
J gene: TRBJ2-1

CDR3 protein: CASSSYRGQAYEQYF
V gene: TRBV11-2
clone size: NA
J gene: TRBJ2-7

CDR3 protein: CASSKGNGYTF
V gene: TRBV19
clone size: NA
J gene: TRBJ1-2

CDR3 protein: CAWSVLAATDTQYF
V gene: TRBV30
clone size: NA
J gene: TRBJ2-3

CDR3 protein: CASSPSDTQYF
V gene: TRBV18
clone size: once
J gene: TRBJ2-3

CDR3 protein: CASIPGLQLAGEKADTQYF
V gene: TRBV28
clone size: NA
J gene: TRBJ2-3

CDR3 protein: CASSSGQLGDTIYF
V gene: TRBV6-5
clone size: NA
J gene: TRBJ1-3

CDR3 protein: CASSERAGSRETQYF
V gene: TRBV2
clone size: NA
J gene: TRBJ2-5

CDR3 protein: CASSEYNLAGGPEELFF
V gene: TRBV25-1
clone size: once
J gene: TRBJ2-2

CDR3 protein: CASSLLAGAPDTQYF
V gene: TRBV27
clone size: once
J gene: TRBJ2-3